This is a list of T cell receptor beta chains from one sample in a study of blood T cell repertoires in COVID-19. Profiling relied on immunoSEQ multiplex PCR, and the TCRdb table lists in-frame clones only, not all of them. This sample has tens of thousands of clones, with over 70% found just once. Sequences were obtained from peripheral blood. The source is a woman in her sixties with acute or convalescent COVID-19. The CDR3 runs from the conserved cysteine through the conserved F or W. D genes are given only for firm matches. Expanded clones are given a class, and other clones once, few, many or no size at all.

v_gene: TRBV6-5
j_gene: TRBJ1-6
abundance: NA
d_gene: TRBD1
CDR3aa: CASTRAGQGISPLHF
CDR3nt: TGTGCCAGCACCCGAGCGGGACAGGGTATATCACCCCTCCACTTT

v_gene: TRBV29-1
j_gene: TRBJ1-1
abundance: once
d_gene: NA
CDR3aa: CSATVGNTEAFF
CDR3nt: TGCAGCGCGACAGTTGGGAACACTGAAGCTTTCTTT

v_gene: TRBV6-1
j_gene: TRBJ1-2
abundance: NA
d_gene: TRBD1
CDR3aa: CASIQTGNYGYTF
CDR3nt: TGTGCCAGCATCCAGACAGGGAACTATGGCTACACCTTC

v_gene: TRBV5-8
j_gene: TRBJ1-6
abundance: NA
d_gene: TRBD1
CDR3aa: CATMDRGRNSPLHF
CDR3nt: TGTGCCACTATGGACAGGGGGAGAAATTCACCCCTCCACTTT

v_gene: TRBV24-1
j_gene: TRBJ2-7
abundance: few
d_gene: TRBD1
CDR3aa: CATSEKDRYYEQYF
CDR3nt: TGTGCCACCAGTGAGAAGGACAGGTATTACGAGCAGTACTTC

v_gene: TRBV6-6
j_gene: TRBJ1-4
abundance: NA
d_gene: TRBD1
CDR3aa: CASTPDRGSEKLFF
CDR3nt: TGTGCCAGCACCCCGGACAGGGGATCGGAAAAACTGTTTTTT

v_gene: TRBV9
j_gene: TRBJ1-6
abundance: NA
d_gene: NA
CDR3aa: CASSDRVGAYSPLHF
CDR3nt: TGTGCCAGCAGCGACAGGGTTGGGGCCTATTCACCCCTCCACTTT

v_gene: TRBV9
j_gene: TRBJ2-3
abundance: once
d_gene: NA
CDR3aa: CASSARPETNTDTQYF
CDR3nt: TGTGCCAGCAGCGCCCGACCGGAGACGAATACAGATACGCAGTATTTT

v_gene: TRBV7-2
j_gene: TRBJ1-2
abundance: NA
d_gene: NA
CDR3aa: CASSAQGQLYGYTF
CDR3nt: TGTGCCAGCAGCGCTCAGGGACAACTCTATGGCTACACCTTC

v_gene: TRBV7-8
j_gene: TRBJ1-1
abundance: NA
d_gene: TRBD1
CDR3aa: CASSLGEPGGSSFF
CDR3nt: TGTGCCAGCAGCTTAGGTGAGCCAGGGGGCAGTTCTTTCTTT

v_gene: TRBV27
j_gene: TRBJ1-2
abundance: NA
d_gene: NA
CDR3aa: CASTHKPQGYGYTF
CDR3nt: TGTGCCAGCACGCATAAGCCCCAGGGGTATGGCTACACCTTC

v_gene: TRBV5-5
j_gene: TRBJ1-3
abundance: NA
d_gene: NA
CDR3aa: CASSLVLSSGNTIYF
CDR3nt: TGTGCCAGCAGCTTGGTGCTGAGCTCTGGAAACACCATATATTTT

v_gene: TRBV2
j_gene: TRBJ1-2
abundance: NA
d_gene: NA
CDR3aa: CASRLGFNYGYTF
CDR3nt: TGTGCCAGCAGGCTAGGATTCAACTATGGCTACACCTTC

v_gene: TRBV6-2/TRBV6-3
j_gene: TRBJ1-5
abundance: NA
d_gene: NA
CDR3aa: CASSLWEGNQPQHF
CDR3nt: TGTGCCAGCAGTCTCTGGGAGGGCAATCAGCCCCAGCATTTT

v_gene: TRBV6-1
j_gene: TRBJ1-3
abundance: few
d_gene: TRBD1
CDR3aa: CASSAGTGASGNTIYF
CDR3nt: TGTGCCAGCAGTGCCGGGACAGGGGCTTCAGGAAACACCATATATTTT

v_gene: TRBV24-1
j_gene: TRBJ1-2
abundance: NA
d_gene: TRBD1
CDR3aa: CATSGGTVSGYTF
CDR3nt: TGTGCCACCAGTGGGGGGACAGTCTCCGGCTACACCTTC

v_gene: TRBV12-5
j_gene: TRBJ2-3
abundance: NA
d_gene: TRBD1
CDR3aa: CASGLGDRGGDTQYF
CDR3nt: TGTGCTAGTGGTTTGGGGGACAGGGGAGGAGATACGCAGTATTTT